The clone carrying this TCR beta chain was observed a few times. Its specificity is unknown. Sample-barcoded 5' priming and a J-beta primer mix drove a second PCR of roughly 6 to 12 cycles. Each cDNA molecule carried a tag from a template-switch adaptor that contained 12 random nucleotides. TCRdb re-called the 5' RACE reads with MiXCR, one entry per CDR3 protein. The sample includes 600,000 or so distinct CDR3 sequences, about 30% of them seen just once. These data originate in a study of blood T cells in healthy people across ages. Overall study: For every two T cells, template switching captured about one barcoded beta molecule. Findings and caveats of the study: More naive CD4+ cells and higher diversity were found in long-lived than in aged donors.

The individuals who served as donors were healthy Caucasians living in Russia, aged roughly 6 to 90. V dropped 3 bases and J dropped 6 bases, with 11 bases sitting between them. This CDR3 contains 12 residues. From germline, CDR1 is SQVTM and CDR2 ANQGSEA. The J gene is TRBJ1-1, the V gene TRBV29-1; perhaps TRBD1 as D (5 bases). The sequenced material came from blood. The sequence was obtained from an elderly woman in good health. The DNA of the CDR3 is TGCAGCGTTGATCAGAGGGGCTCTGAAGCTTTCTTT. It codes for CSVDQRGSEAFF.